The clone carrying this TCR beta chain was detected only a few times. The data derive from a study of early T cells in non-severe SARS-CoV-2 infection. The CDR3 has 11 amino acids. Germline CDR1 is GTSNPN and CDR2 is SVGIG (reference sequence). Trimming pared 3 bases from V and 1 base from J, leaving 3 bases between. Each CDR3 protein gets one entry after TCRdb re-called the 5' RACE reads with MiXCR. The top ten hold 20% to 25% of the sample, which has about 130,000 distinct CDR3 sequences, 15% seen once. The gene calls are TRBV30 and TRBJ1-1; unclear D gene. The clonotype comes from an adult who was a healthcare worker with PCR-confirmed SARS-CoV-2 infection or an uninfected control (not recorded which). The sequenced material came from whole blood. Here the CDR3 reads CAWRGNTEAFF. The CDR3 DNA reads TGTGCCTGGAGGGGGAACACTGAAGCTTTCTTT.